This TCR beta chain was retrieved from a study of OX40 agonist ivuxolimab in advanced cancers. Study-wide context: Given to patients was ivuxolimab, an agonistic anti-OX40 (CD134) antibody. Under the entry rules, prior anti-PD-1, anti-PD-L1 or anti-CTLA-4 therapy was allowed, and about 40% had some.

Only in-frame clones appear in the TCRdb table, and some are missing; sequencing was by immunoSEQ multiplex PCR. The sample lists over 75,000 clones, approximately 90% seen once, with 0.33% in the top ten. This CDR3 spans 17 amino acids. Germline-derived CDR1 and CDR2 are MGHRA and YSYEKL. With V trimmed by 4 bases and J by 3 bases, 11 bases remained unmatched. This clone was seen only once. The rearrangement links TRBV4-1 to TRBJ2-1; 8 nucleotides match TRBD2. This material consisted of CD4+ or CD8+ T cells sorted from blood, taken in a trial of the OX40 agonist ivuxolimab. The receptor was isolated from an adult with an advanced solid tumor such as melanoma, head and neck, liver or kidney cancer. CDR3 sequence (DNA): TGCGCCAGCAGCCCTTTCGCGGGGAGCGGGAGCTACAATGAGCAGTTCTTC. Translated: CASSPFAGSGSYNEQFF.